Listed here are 22 T cell receptor beta chains from one sample, sequenced in a study of OX40 agonist ivuxolimab in advanced cancers. Sequencing used immunoSEQ multiplex PCR; TCRdb keeps in-frame clones, though not all of them. The repertoire consists of around 100,000 clones, with more than 85% occurring once and the leading ten covering roughly 0.31%. This material consisted of CD4+ or CD8+ T cells sorted from blood, taken in a trial of the OX40 agonist ivuxolimab. These receptors were obtained from an adult with an advanced solid tumor such as melanoma, head and neck, liver or kidney cancer.

The chain links TRBV6-4 to TRBJ2-3, with D tentatively TRBD2 (6 bases). The CDR3 totals 15 residues. Trimming took 5 bases from V and 0 from J, leaving 12 bases between them. Germline CDR1 reads MRHNA; CDR2 reads SNTAGT. Here the CDR3 DNA reads TGTGCCAGCAGTCCTGCGGGGTCTAGCACAGATACGCAGTATTTT. Its protein is CASSPAGSSTDTQYF.

CDR3 DNA: TGTGCCATCAGTAGCGCCTACGAGCAGTACTTC. Translated, it gives CAISSAYEQYF. This chain uses TRBV10-3 with TRBJ2-7; D is undetermined. CDR3 length: 11 residues. V lost 5 bases, J lost 2 bases, and 4 bases lay in between. The germline V gene encodes CDR1 ENHRY and CDR2 SYGVKD.

The chain recombines TRBV18 with TRBJ2-3, with no clear D. The CDR3 is 14 amino acids. Per germline, CDR1 KGHSH and CDR2 LQKENI. Deletions cut 3 bases from V and 0 bases from J, with 7 bases between. DNA of the CDR3: TGTGCCAGCTCACCCTATGATAGCACAGATACGCAGTATTTT. Its protein is CASSPYDSTDTQYF.

The CDR3 protein is CASSFPTDTQYF. CDR3 coding DNA: TGTGCCAGCAGCTTCCCAACAGATACGCAGTATTTT. This chain connects TRBV7-9 to TRBJ2-3; D unclear. The germline V gene encodes CDR1 SEHNR and CDR2 FQNEAQ (reference sequence). CDR3 size: 12 residues. Trimming shortened V by 3 bases and J by 3 bases, and 4 bases separated the two germline ends. The whole variable domain, remainder taken from reference TRBV7-9 and TRBJ2-3, is DTGVSQNPRHKITKRGQNVTFRCDPISEHNRLYWYRQTLGQGPEFLTYFQNEAQLEKSRLLSDRFSAERPKGSFSTLEIQRTEQGDSAMYLCASSFPTDTQYFGPGTRLTVL.

In DNA, the CDR3 is TGTGCCAGCAGGGGTCTGTCTGGGGCCAACGTCCTGACTTTC. It translates to CASRGLSGANVLTF. The V gene is TRBV6-1, the J gene TRBJ2-6; no definite D call. Trimming shortened V by 6 bases and J by 1 base, and 7 bases separated the two germline ends. Germline CDR1 is MNHNS and CDR2 is SASEGT. CDR3 length equals 14 residues.

This chain uses TRBV7-2 with TRBJ2-7; the D is unclear. The germline V gene has CDR1 SGHTA and CDR2 FQGNSA. CDR3 length: 18 amino acids. The V and J ends lost 0 bases and 1 base respectively, with 19 bases between them. This CDR3 reads CASSLALYSRSRSYEQYF. DNA of the CDR3: TGTGCCAGCAGCTTAGCTTTGTACTCACGCAGCAGATCCTACGAGCAGTACTTC.

This clone is a singleton in its sample. This chain connects TRBV28 to TRBJ2-7; 9 bases agree with TRBD1. Unmatched junction bases numbered 9, after V lost 5 bases and J lost 4 bases. This CDR3 region has 15 residues. Germline V gene data show CDR1 as MDHEN and CDR2 as SYDVKM. The CDR3 spells CASSATGTGNYEQYF. CDR3 DNA sequence: TGTGCCAGCAGTGCTACCGGGACAGGGAATTACGAGCAGTACTTC.

The V and J genes are TRBV7-3 and TRBJ2-2, with TRBD1 matching 7 bases. Germline loops: CDR1 SGHTA, CDR2 FQGTGA. Trimming removed 4 bases from V and 3 bases from J; junction bases left unmatched: 8. CDR3 length: 16 residues. CDR3 DNA: TGTGCCAGCAGCTCTTACTCCGGGACAGACACCGGGGAGCTGTTTTTT. It yields the protein CASSSYSGTDTGELFF.

The rearrangement links TRBV6-5 to TRBJ2-1; D is ambiguous. The CDR3 spans 14 residues. Per germline, CDR1 MNHEY and CDR2 SVGAGI. V gave up 3 bases and J gave up 5 bases, with 11 bases separating them. DNA for the CDR3: TGTGCCAGCAGTTATTTTGGACGGAACAATGAGCAGTTCTTC. Translating it yields CASSYFGRNNEQFF.

V and J are TRBV30 and TRBJ2-2, with D possibly being TRBD1 (6 bases). Per the germline V gene, CDR1 is GTSNPN and CDR2 is SVGIG (reference sequence). V was shortened by 7 bases and J by 0 bases, with 12 bases between the two germline ends. The CDR3 has 14 amino acids. In DNA form, the CDR3 reads TGTGCCTCCAGTAAGGGGGCGAACACCGGGGAGCTGTTTTTT. Protein sequence: CASSKGANTGELFF. Full variable domain (rest looked up from reference TRBV30 and TRBJ2-2): SQTIHQWPATLVQPVGSPLSLECTVEGTSNPNLYWYRQAAGRGLQLLFYSVGIGQISSEVPQNLSASRPQDRQFILSSKKLLLSDSGFYLCASSKGANTGELFFGEGSRLTVL.

The rearrangement uses TRBV6-5 and TRBJ1-2, with a weak D call TRBD1 (5 bases). This CDR3 contains 13 residues. Germline V lookup: CDR1 MNHEY, CDR2 SVGAGI. The germline V and J ends were trimmed by 6 bases and 4 bases, with 12 bases remaining between them. CDR3: CASRTTGLYGYTF. The CDR3 nucleotides are TGTGCCAGCAGGACAACAGGTCTCTATGGCTACACCTTC.

V is TRBV7-9 and J is TRBJ1-6; the D is unclear. V was cut by 3 bases and J by 7 bases, with 7 bases left in between. This CDR3 contains 13 residues. Germline V gene lookup returns CDR1 SEHNR and CDR2 FQNEAQ (reference sequence). This CDR3 is CASSFRENSPLHF. DNA of the CDR3: TGTGCCAGCAGCTTTAGGGAAAATTCACCCCTCCACTTT.

The chain employs TRBV10-1 and TRBJ2-3; 8 bases agree with TRBD1. The CDR3 spans 14 residues. The germline V gene has CDR1 WNHNN and CDR2 SYGVQD (reference sequence). V lost 9 bases to trimming and J lost 1 base; unmatched junction nucleotides: 6. This CDR3 reads CARKTGGGTDTQYF. The CDR3 region has the DNA TGCGCCAGGAAAACAGGGGGAGGCACAGATACGCAGTATTTT.

The chain joins TRBV7-2 to TRBJ2-7; D is uncertain. V lost 1 base and J lost 1, with 8 bases in between. The germline V gene has CDR1 SGHTA and CDR2 FQGNSA. This CDR3 is built from 14 residues. The CDR3 sequence is CASSLDTGSYEQYF. DNA of the CDR3: TGTGCCAGCAGCTTAGATACGGGTTCCTACGAGCAGTACTTC.

The chain combines TRBV28 with TRBJ2-3, with 9 positions matching TRBD1. Unmatched junction bases numbered 7, after V lost 1 base and J lost 5 bases. This CDR3 has 16 residues. Germline V gene data show CDR1 as MDHEN and CDR2 as SYDVKM. The CDR3 bases are TGTGCCAGCAGTTTATTAGGGACAGGGATGGGAGATACGCAGTATTTT. It specifies CASSLLGTGMGDTQYF.

V and J are TRBV4-1 and TRBJ1-1; possibly TRBD1 for D (6 bases). Trimming pared 3 bases from V and 5 bases from J, leaving 22 bases between. The germline CDR1 and CDR2 sequences are MGHRA and YSYEKL. The CDR3 has 17 amino acids. Here the CDR3 DNA reads TGCGCCAGCAGCCAGGGACCCTCGGCCGGGGGGCAAACTGAAGCTTTCTTT. Translation: CASSQGPSAGGQTEAFF.

V and J are TRBV27 and TRBJ2-1; 13 nucleotides line up with TRBD2. This CDR3 region has 15 residues. The germline V gene encodes CDR1 MNHEY and CDR2 SMNVEV (reference sequence). With 6 bases clipped from V and 9 bases from J, the junction kept 8 bases outside the gene matches. The CDR3 spells CASRSGRTSGGEQFF. The CDR3, as DNA: TGTGCCAGCAGATCGGGACGGACTAGCGGGGGTGAGCAGTTCTTC.

The chain links TRBV5-4 to TRBJ1-4; possibly TRBD1 for D (5 bases). This CDR3 has 15 amino acids. Trimming took off 2 bases at V and 6 bases at J, with 14 bases between the two ends. The germline V gene has CDR1 SGHNT and CDR2 YYREEE (reference sequence). CDR3 amino acids: CASSFWLGGDEKLFF. The CDR3 DNA follows: TGTGCCAGCAGCTTTTGGCTGGGGGGGGATGAAAAACTGTTTTTT.

The J gene is TRBJ2-3, the V gene TRBV29-1, with D hard to call. This CDR3 comprises 12 residues. The germline V and J ends were trimmed by 6 bases and 1 base, with 8 bases remaining between them. Germline assignment: CDR1 SQVTM and CDR2 ANQGSEA. The CDR3 here is CSVTSGTDTQYF. The CDR3 DNA sequence: TGCAGCGTAACATCGGGCACAGATACGCAGTATTTT.

This chain joins TRBV5-1 and TRBJ2-5, with D possibly being TRBD2 (6 bases). Germline lookup yields CDR1 SGHRS and CDR2 YFSETQ. This CDR3 has 15 amino acids. V was pared by 7 bases and J by 2 bases, with 18 bases between. The CDR3 region has the DNA TGCGCCAGCCGGGGGAGGACCTTAGGGCAAGAGACCCAGTACTTC. It codes for CASRGRTLGQETQYF.

This rearrangement joins TRBV19 to TRBJ1-5, with 9 bases aligning to TRBD1. Trimming at V came to 3 bases and at J to 1 base, leaving 4 bases not matched to a gene. This CDR3 contains 16 residues. Germline CDR1 reads LNHDA; CDR2 reads SQIVND (reference sequence). The CDR3 nucleotides are TGTGCCAGTAGTATGAAGGGACAGGGAAGCAATCAGCCCCAGCATTTT. This codes for CASSMKGQGSNQPQHF.

The chain links TRBV29-1 to TRBJ2-3; D is perhaps TRBD1 or TRBD2 (5 bases each). The CDR3 is made up of 15 amino acids. The ends were cut back, 4 bases at V and 2 bases at J, with 16 bases in the middle. CDR1 and CDR2 (germline): SQVTM, ANQGSEA. The CDR3 nucleotides are TGCAGCGTTGGGGGGACGGCCGGATTCACAGATACGCAGTATTTT. Translated, it gives CSVGGTAGFTDTQYF.